The clone carrying this TCR beta chain was picked up a small number of times. V was clipped by 0 bases and J by 7 bases, with 14 bases between them. The CDR3 contains 16 residues. Germline V gene sequence: CDR1 SGDLS, CDR2 YYNGEE. Cohorts were based on clinical histories the participants reported. The sample is drawn from a study of blood T cell repertoires in COVID-19. The overall study: Sources were T cells, B-cell-depleted T cells, or PBMCs; the material itself was cDNA or gDNA.

Measured with immunoSEQ multiplex PCR; TCRdb has only the in-frame clones, and not every one. The data show about 370,000 clones, approximately 89% seen once. The chain carries TRBV9 and TRBJ1-6, with TRBD1 as a possible D gene (6 bases). The sequenced material came from PBMCs or T cells enriched from blood (not recorded which). This clonotype was sampled from a woman aged 25 to 39 who had recovered from COVID-19. The CDR3 coding sequence is TGTGCCAGCAGCGTAGAGCCAGGGGCCGGGAATTCACCCCTCCACTTT. Amino acids: CASSVEPGAGNSPLHF.